This T cell receptor (beta chain) was captured by sequencing in a study of blood T cell repertoires in COVID-19 (TCRdb year 2020). Study-wide context: Samples from collaborators originated in the United States, Italy and Spain and spanned both the acute and convalescent phases of COVID-19. The prospective study material was composed of cDNA or gDNA derived from T cells, B-cell-depleted T cells, or PBMCs. Deeply sampled blood TCRbeta repertoires from subjects exposed to, actively infected with, or recovered from COVID-19 were included in the dataset. Samples were obtained from the ongoing ImmuneRACE study (first 160 participants) and from 1,200 or so subjects provided by 6 global collaborators. A freely available public database, intended as a resource for researchers studying the immune response to SARS-CoV-2, is where the repertoires were released. Where available, HLA class I and class II types were taken from metadata supplied by the sample provider and were not determined by assay-based typing. Nearly every sample came with metadata listing a de-identified subject ID, COVID-19 status, age in years and sex. The paper as a whole reports these results and caveats: The quantity of clinical and demographic metadata differed by source and by participant and was supplied without curation.

The immunoSEQ Assay, a bias-controlled multiplex PCR, was used to amplify TCRbeta CDR3 regions from genomic DNA. The paper's processing steps were these. The number of nucleated cells in each sample was estimated by amplification of reference gene primers within the assay. Sequence reads were collapsed and filtered to measure the absolute abundance of every unique TCRbeta CDR3 rearrangement. Productive Simpson clonality was computed per sample as the square root of Simpson's diversity index over productive rearrangements. TCRdb provides this immuneACCESS table in a form limited to in-frame rearrangements. Some clones are lacking; in checked studies, under half of them reflect an unresolved V gene, and why the rest are absent is not known. Clone size and the V and J calls come from that table; the DNA yielded D and trimming. The sample profile shows around 200,000 clones; about 82% of them were found once. Clones ranked in the top ten supply approximately 5% of the sample.

A word on this clone: Its antigen has not been determined. There are no base qualities to consult, and no much larger clone falls within one base.

Enrolling through a virtual design, the prospective study's participants ranged in age from roughly 18 to 95 years and lived across 24 United States geographic areas. To assign participants to cohorts, the prospective study relied on clinical history that participants themselves reported in a screening survey and a study questionnaire. Each participant in the prospective study had whole blood, serum and a nasopharyngeal or oropharyngeal swab collected by mobile phlebotomists. Participants in the prospective study had the option to provide additional blood draws and questionnaires over a roughly two-month period. Blood samples from the prospective study were shipped frozen or at room temperature prior to DNA extraction. The germline V gene (reference sequence) yields SGHNT for CDR1 and YYREEE for CDR2. There are 14 amino acids in the CDR3, from cysteine to phenylalanine inclusive. Only the CDR3 DNA is retained, 42 bases long and in frame from the first base. Trimming leaves V shorter by 4 bases and J shorter by 2 bases, with the junction holding 3 bases beyond the gene matches.

The TCR comes from a man aged 40-49 years with acute COVID-19. The sequence links TRBV5-4 to TRBJ1-3; the central 7 bases match TRBD1. The source material was PBMCs or T cells enriched from blood (not recorded which). CDR3 protein: CASSADRAGNTIYF. At the DNA level, the sequence is TGTGCCAGCAGCGCTGACAGGGCTGGAAACACCATATATTTT.